The clone carrying this T cell receptor beta chain was seen only once. cDNA came from roughly 0.47 to 1 ug RNA primed by random hexamers. Amplification of TCR beta CDR3 was carried out by immunoSEQ multiplex PCR, which covered 54 Vbeta and 13 Jbeta segments. Each CDR3 protein is one row after TCRdb ran MiXCR on the immunoSEQ multiplex PCR reads. The sample records about 190,000 distinct CDR3 sequences, 85% to 95% being singletons. This sample stems from a study of CD8 T cells in Susac syndrome. Negative isolation was applied to CD8+ and CD4+ T cells, and FACS enrichment was applied to TEMRA cells. The germline CDR1 and CDR2 sequences are LGHDT and YNNKEL (reference sequence). V shed 3 bases and J shed 0 bases, with 18 bases lying between them. This CDR3 region has 18 residues.

The clonotype comes from a human donor in good health. The specimen sequenced was CD4+ T cells from PBMCs. The rearrangement joins TRBV3-1 to TRBJ2-1, with D perhaps matching TRBD2 (6 bases). The CDR3 region is CASSHPWTGVVSYNEQFF. The CDR3 nucleotides are TGTGCCAGCAGCCATCCTTGGACGGGAGTCGTCTCCTACAATGAGCAGTTCTTC.